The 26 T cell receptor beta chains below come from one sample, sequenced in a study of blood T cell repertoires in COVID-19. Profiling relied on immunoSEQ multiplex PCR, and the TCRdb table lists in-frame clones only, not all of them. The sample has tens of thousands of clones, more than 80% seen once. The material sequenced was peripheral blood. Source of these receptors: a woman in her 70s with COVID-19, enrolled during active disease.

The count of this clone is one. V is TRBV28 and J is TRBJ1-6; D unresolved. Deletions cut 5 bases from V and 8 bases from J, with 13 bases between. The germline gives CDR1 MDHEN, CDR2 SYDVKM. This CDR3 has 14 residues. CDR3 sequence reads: CASSLYSSDSPLHF. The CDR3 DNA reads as TGTGCCAGCAGTCTATACTCCTCGGATTCACCCCTCCACTTT.

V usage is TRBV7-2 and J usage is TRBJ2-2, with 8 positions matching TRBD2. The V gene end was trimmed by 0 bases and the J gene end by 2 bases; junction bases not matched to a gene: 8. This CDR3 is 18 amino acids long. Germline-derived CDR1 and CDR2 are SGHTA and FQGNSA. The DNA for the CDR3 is TGTGCCAGCAGCTTAGCGCCTAGCGGGCTGCTTAACACCGGGGAGCTGTTTTTT. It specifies CASSLAPSGLLNTGELFF.

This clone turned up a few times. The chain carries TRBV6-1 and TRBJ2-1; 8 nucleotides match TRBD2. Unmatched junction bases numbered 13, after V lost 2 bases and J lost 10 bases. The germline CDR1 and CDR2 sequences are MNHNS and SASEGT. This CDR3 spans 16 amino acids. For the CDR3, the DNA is TGTGCCAGCAGTGAAACAGCGGGGGCTCGCAATGGGGAGCAGTTCTTC. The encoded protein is CASSETAGARNGEQFF.

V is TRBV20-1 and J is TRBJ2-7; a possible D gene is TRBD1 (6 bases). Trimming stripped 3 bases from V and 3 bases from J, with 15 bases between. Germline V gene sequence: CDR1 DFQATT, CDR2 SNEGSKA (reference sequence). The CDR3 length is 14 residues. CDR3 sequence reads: CSASRAGDLYEQYF. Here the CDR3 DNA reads TGCAGTGCTAGTAGGGCAGGGGACCTCTACGAGCAGTACTTC.

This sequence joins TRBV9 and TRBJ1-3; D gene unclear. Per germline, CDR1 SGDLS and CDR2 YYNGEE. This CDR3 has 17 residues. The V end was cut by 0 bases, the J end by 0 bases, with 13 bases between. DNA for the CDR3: TGTGCCAGCAGCGTAGGAAGGCGGATGAGCTCTGGAAACACCATATATTTT. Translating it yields CASSVGRRMSSGNTIYF.

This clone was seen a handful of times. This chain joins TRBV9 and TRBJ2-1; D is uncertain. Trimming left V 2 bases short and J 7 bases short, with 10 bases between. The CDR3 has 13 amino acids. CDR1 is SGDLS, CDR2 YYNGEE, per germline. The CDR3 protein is CASSVQVENEQFF. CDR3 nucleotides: TGTGCCAGCAGCGTCCAAGTGGAGAATGAGCAGTTCTTC.

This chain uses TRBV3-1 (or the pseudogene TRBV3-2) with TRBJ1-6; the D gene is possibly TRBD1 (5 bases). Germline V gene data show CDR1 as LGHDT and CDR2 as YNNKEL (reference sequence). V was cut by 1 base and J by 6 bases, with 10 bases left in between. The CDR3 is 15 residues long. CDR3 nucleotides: TGTGCCAGCAGCCAAGCAGTAGACAGTAATTCACCCCTCCACTTT. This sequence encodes CASSQAVDSNSPLHF.

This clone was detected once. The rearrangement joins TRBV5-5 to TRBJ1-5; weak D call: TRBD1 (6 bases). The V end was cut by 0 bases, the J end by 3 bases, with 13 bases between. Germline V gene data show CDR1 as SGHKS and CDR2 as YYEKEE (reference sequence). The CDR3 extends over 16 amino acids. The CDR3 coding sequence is TGTGCCAGCAGCTTGGTGGGTCAGGGGAACAATCAGCCCCAGCATTTT. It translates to CASSLVGQGNNQPQHF.

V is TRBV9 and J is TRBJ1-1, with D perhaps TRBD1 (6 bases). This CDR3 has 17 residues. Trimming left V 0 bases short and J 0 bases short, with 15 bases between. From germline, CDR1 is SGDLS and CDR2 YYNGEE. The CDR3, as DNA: TGTGCCAGCAGCGTAGATTGGAGAGGGGACATGAACACTGAAGCTTTCTTT. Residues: CASSVDWRGDMNTEAFF.

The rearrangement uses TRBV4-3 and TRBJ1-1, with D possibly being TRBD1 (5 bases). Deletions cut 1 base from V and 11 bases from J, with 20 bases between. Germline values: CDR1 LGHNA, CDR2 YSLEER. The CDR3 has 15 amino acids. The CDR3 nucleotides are TGCGCCAGCAGCCAAGCAGGCAGGGATTTTACGCGGGCTTTCTTT. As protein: CASSQAGRDFTRAFF.

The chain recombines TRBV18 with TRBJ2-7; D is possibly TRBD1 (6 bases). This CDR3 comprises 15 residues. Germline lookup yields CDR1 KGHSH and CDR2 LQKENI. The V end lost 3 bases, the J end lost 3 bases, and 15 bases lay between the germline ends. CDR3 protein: CASSPGQPTLYEQYF. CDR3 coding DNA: TGTGCCAGCTCACCCGGACAGCCCACTCTCTACGAGCAGTACTTC.

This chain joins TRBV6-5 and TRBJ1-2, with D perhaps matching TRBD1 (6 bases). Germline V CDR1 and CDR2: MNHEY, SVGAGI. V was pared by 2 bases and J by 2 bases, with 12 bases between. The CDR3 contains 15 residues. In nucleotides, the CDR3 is TGTGCCAGCAGTTACCAACAGGGAACCAACTATGGCTACACCTTC. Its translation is CASSYQQGTNYGYTF.

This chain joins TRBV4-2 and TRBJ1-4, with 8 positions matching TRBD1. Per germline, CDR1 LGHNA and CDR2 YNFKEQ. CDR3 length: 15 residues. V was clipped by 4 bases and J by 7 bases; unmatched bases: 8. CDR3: CASSLSDRGAEKLFF. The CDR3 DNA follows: TGTGCCAGCAGCCTATCTGACAGGGGAGCTGAAAAACTGTTTTTT.

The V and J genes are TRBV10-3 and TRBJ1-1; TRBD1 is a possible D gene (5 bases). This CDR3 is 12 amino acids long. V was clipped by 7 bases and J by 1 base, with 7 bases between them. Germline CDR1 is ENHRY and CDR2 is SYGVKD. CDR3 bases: TGTGCCATCAACCAGGGGAACACTGAAGCTTTCTTT. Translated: CAINQGNTEAFF.

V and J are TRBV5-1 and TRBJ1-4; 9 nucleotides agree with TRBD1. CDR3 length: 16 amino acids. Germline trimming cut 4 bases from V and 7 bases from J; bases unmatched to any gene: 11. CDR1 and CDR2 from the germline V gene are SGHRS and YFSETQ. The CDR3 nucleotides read TGCGCCAGCAGCGCCGGGACAGGGCAGGTCGGTGAAAAACTGTTTTTT. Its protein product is CASSAGTGQVGEKLFF. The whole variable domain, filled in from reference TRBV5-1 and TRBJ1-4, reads KAGVTQTPRYLIKTRGQQVTLSCSPISGHRSVSWYQQTPGQGLQFLFEYFSETQRNKGNFPGRFSGRQFSNSRSEMNVSTLELGDSALYLCASSAGTGQVGEKLFFGSGTQLSVL.

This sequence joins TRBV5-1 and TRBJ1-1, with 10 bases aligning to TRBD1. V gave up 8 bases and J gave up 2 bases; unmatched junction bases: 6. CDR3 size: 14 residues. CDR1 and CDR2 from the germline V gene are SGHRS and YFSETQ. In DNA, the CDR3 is TGCGCCAGTACCCGGGACAGGGGAAACACTGAAGCTTTCTTT. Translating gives CASTRDRGNTEAFF.

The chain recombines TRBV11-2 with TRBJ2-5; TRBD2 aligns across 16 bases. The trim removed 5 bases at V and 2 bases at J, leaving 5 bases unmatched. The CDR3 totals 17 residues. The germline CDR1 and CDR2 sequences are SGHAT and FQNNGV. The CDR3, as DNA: TGTGCCAGCAGCGCGGGACTAGCGGGAGGGGTTCAAGAGACCCAGTACTTC. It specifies CASSAGLAGGVQETQYF.

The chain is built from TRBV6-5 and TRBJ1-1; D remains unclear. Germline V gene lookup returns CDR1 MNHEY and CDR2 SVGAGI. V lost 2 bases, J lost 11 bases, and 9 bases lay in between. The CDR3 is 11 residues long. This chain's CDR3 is CASSYNSWAFF. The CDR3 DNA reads TGTGCCAGCAGTTACAACAGCTGGGCTTTCTTT.

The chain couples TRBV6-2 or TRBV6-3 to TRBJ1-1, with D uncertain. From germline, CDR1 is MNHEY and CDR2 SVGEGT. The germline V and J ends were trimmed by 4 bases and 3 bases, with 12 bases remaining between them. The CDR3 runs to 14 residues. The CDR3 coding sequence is TGTGCCAGCAGTTCGCCGCCCGGAGACACTGAAGCTTTCTTT. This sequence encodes CASSSPPGDTEAFF.

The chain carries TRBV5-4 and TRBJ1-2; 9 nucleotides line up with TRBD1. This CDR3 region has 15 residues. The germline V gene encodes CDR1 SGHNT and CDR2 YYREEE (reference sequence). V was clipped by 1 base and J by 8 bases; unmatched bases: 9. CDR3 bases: TGTGCCAGCAGCTTGCCCCTAGACAGGGGGGACGGCTACACCTTC. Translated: CASSLPLDRGDGYTF.

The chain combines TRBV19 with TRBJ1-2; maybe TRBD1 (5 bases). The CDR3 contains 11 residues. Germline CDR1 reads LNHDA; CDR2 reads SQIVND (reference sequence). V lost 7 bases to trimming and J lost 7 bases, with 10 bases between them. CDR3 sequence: CASKEGLGYTF. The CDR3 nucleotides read TGTGCCAGTAAGGAGGGGCTTGGCTACACCTTC.

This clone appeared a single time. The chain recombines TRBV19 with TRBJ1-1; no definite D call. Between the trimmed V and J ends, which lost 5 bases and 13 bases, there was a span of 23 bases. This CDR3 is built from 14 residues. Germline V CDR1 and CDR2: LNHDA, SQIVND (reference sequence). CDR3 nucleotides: TGTGCCAGTAGTCCGCCGGCTCCGGGAATTTTTGTTTTCTTT. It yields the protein CASSPPAPGIFVFF.

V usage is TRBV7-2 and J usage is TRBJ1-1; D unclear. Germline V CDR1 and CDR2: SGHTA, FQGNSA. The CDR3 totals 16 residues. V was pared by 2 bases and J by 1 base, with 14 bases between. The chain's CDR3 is CASSLSRRAANTEAFF. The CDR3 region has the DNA TGTGCCAGCAGCTTAAGCCGGCGGGCGGCGAACACTGAAGCTTTCTTT.

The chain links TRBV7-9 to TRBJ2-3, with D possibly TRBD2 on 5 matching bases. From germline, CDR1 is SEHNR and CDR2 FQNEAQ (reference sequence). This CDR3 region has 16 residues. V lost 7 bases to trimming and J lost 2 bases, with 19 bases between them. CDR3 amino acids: CASTPNTFGNTDTQYF. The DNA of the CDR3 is TGTGCCAGCACCCCTAATACTTTCGGGAACACAGATACGCAGTATTTT.

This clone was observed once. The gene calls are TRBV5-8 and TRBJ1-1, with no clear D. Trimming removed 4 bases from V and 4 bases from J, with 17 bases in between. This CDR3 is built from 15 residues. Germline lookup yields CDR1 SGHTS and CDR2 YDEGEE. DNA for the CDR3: TGTGCCAGCAGCCCCCGGGTCCCGCGGGGCACTGAAGCTTTCTTT. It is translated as CASSPRVPRGTEAFF.

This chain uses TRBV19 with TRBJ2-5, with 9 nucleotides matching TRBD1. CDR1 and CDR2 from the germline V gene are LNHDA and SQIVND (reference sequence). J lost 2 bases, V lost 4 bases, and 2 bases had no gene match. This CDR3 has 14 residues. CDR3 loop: CASSTGTGQETQYF. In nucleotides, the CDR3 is TGTGCCAGTAGTACAGGGACAGGGCAAGAGACCCAGTACTTC.